What follows are 8 T cell receptor beta chains derived from one specimen sequenced in a study of cytomegalovirus exposure and HLA in healthy donors. Researchers ran the PCR with 60 Vbeta and 13 Jbeta primers. Profiling relied on immunoSEQ multiplex PCR, and the TCRdb table lists in-frame clones only, not all of them. The sample shows some 120,000 clones, under 85% of them seen only once. The sample was PBMCs. All receptors derive from a woman aged 50 to 60 in good health and CMV-seropositive.

The V call is TRBV18, the J call TRBJ2-1; D gene ambiguous. The V end was cut by 4 bases, the J end by 12 bases, with 13 bases between. The germline V gene encodes CDR1 KGHSH and CDR2 LQKENI. The CDR3 spans 12 residues. The CDR3 here is CASSLGAEAQFF. The CDR3 DNA follows: TGTGCCAGCTCACTCGGAGCAGAGGCGCAGTTCTTC. The variable domain in full, with the rest retrieved from reference TRBV18 and TRBJ2-1, is NAGVMQNPRHLVRRRGQEARLRCSPMKGHSHVYWYRQLPEEGLKFMVYLQKENIIDESGMPKERFSAEFPKEGPSILRIQQVVRGDSAAYFCASSLGAEAQFFGPGTRLTVL.

CDR3 sequence (DNA): TGTGCCAGCAGCTTAGTGGACAGGGGAGCTTTCTTT. Protein: CASSLVDRGAFF. This chain links TRBV13 with TRBJ1-1; 9 nucleotides match TRBD1. This CDR3 has 12 amino acids. In germline, CDR1 is PRHDT, CDR2 FYEKMQ (reference sequence). After removal of 1 base from V and 10 bases from J, the junction contained 1 base not matched to a gene.

V is TRBV7-9 and J is TRBJ2-7; TRBD2 matches 10 bases. Per germline, CDR1 SEHNR and CDR2 FQNEAQ (reference sequence). J gave up 7 bases and V 2 bases, and 14 bases lay outside the gene matches. CDR3 length: 17 amino acids. The DNA for the CDR3 is TGTGCCAGCAGCTTAAGGGCTAGCGGGAGAACCGTGGGGGAGCAGTACTTC. The encoded protein is CASSLRASGRTVGEQYF.

The chain has TRBV19 and TRBJ1-1; D remains unclear. The V and J ends lost 3 bases and 7 bases respectively, with 9 bases between them. Germline CDR1 LNHDA, CDR2 SQIVND (reference sequence). The CDR3 covers 12 residues. CDR3 sequence reads: CASSMKRFEAFF. In DNA, the CDR3 is TGTGCCAGTAGTATGAAGCGGTTTGAAGCTTTCTTT. The whole variable domain, filled in from reference TRBV19 and TRBJ1-1, reads DGGITQSPKYLFRKEGQNVTLSCEQNLNHDAMYWYRQDPGQGLRLIYYSQIVNDFQKGDIAEGYSVSREKKESFPLTVTSAQKNPTAFYLCASSMKRFEAFFGQGTRLTVV.

The V and J genes are TRBV5-1 and TRBJ1-6, with 8 bases that match TRBD1. This CDR3 is built from 14 residues. Germline loops: CDR1 SGHRS, CDR2 YFSETQ. Trimming took 4 bases from V and 7 from J; bases not matched to a gene: 4. CDR3: CASSDGQGNSPLHF. The CDR3 coding sequence is TGCGCCAGCAGCGACGGACAGGGCAATTCACCCCTCCACTTT.

The rearrangement joins TRBV6-5 to TRBJ2-1, with 9 bases aligning to TRBD2. Unmatched junction bases numbered 8, after V lost 7 bases and J lost 10 bases. The CDR3 runs 13 residues. Germline CDR1 reads MNHEY; CDR2 reads SVGAGI. For the CDR3, the DNA is TGTGCCAGCACCGATTCAGCGGGGGGAGAGCAGTTCTTC. This translates into CASTDSAGGEQFF.

The chain carries TRBV7-3 and TRBJ1-1, with a tentative D call TRBD1 (6 bases). Germline V gene sequence: CDR1 SGHTA, CDR2 FQGTGA. This CDR3 is built from 16 residues. The V end was cut by 5 bases, the J end by 0 bases, with 16 bases between. The CDR3 region is CASSPRGGGVNTEAFF. The CDR3, as DNA: TGTGCCAGCAGCCCGCGAGGAGGGGGGGTGAACACTGAAGCTTTCTTT. Looking up the rest from reference TRBV7-3 and TRBJ1-1 gives the full variable domain: GAGVSQTPSNKVTEKGKYVELRCDPISGHTALYWYRQSLGQGPEFLIYFQGTGAADDSGLPNDRFFAVRPEGSVSTLKIQRTERGDSAVYLCASSPRGGGVNTEAFFGQGTRLTVV.

The chain joins TRBV7-4 to TRBJ2-1, with a weak D call TRBD2 (5 bases). This CDR3 spans 15 amino acids. V lost 3 bases and J lost 1, with 10 bases in between. Germline V gene data show CDR1 as SGHVT and CDR2 as SQSDAQ. This CDR3 reads CASSFGRGSYNEQFF. The CDR3 DNA reads as TGTGCCAGCAGCTTTGGTCGGGGTTCCTACAATGAGCAGTTCTTC.